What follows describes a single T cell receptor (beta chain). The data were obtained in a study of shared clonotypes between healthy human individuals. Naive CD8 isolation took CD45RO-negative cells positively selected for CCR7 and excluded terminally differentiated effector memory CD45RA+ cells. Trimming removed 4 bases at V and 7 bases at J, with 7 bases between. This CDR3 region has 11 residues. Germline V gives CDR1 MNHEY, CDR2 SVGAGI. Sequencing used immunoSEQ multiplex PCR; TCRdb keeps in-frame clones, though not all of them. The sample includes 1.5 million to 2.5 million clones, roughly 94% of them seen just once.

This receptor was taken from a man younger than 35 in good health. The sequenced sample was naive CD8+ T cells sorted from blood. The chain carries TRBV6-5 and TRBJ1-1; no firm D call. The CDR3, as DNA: TGTGCCAGCAGTTCCGGTATTGAAGCTTTCTTT. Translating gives CASSSGIEAFF.